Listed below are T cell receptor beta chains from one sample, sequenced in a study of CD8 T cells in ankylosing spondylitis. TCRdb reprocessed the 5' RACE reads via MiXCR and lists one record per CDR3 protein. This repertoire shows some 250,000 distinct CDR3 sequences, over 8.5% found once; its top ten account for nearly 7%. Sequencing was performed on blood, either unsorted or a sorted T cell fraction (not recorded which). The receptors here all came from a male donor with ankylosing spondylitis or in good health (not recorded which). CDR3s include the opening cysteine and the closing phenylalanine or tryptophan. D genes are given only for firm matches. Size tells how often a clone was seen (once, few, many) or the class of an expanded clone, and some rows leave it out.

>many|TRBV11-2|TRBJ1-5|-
TGTGCCAGCAGCCCATACGTTATAGGGCGGGAAGTCCAGCCCCAGCATTTT
CASSPYVIGREVQPQHF
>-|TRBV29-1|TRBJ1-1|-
TGCAGCGTTTGGCTAGGGTTTGAAGCTTTCTTT
CSVWLGFEAFF
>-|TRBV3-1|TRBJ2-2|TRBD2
TGTGCCAGCAGACCGACTAGCGGGACCACCGGGGAGCTGTTTTTT
CASRPTSGTTGELFF
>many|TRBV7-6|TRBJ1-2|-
TGTGCCAGCAGCCCCGGGACCCCCTATGGCTACACCTTC
CASSPGTPYGYTF
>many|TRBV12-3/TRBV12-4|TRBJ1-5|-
TGTGCCAGCAGTTTGTTCGGGAACAATCAGCCCCAGCATTTT
CASSLFGNNQPQHF
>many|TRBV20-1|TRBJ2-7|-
TGCAGTGCTCTACCCAGGGGAGGGGACGAGCAGTACTTC
CSALPRGGDEQYF
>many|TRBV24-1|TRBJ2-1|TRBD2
TGTGCCACCAAGAAAGGCCTCCGGGGGGGTTTTTACAATGAGCAGTTCTTC
CATKKGLRGGFYNEQFF
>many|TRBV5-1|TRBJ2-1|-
TGCGCCAGCAGCTTGAGGCGTGGGCTCATCTTTAACAATGAGCAGTTCTTC
CASSLRRGLIFNNEQFF
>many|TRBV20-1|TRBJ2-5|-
TGCAGTGCTAGAGACTACCTCGAGACCCAGTACTTC
CSARDYLETQYF
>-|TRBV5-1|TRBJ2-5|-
TGCGCCAGCAGCCCGGACTTGCTCAAAGAGACCCAGTACTTC
CASSPDLLKETQYF
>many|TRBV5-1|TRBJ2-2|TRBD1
TGCGCCAGCAGCTCAACCGGGACAGGGGTCACCGGGGAGCTGTTTTTT
CASSSTGTGVTGELFF
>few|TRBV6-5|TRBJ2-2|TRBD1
TGTGCCAGCAGTTACTGGGACAGGGGGCACGGGGAGCTGTTTTTT
CASSYWDRGHGELFF
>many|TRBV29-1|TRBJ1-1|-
TGCAGCGTTGAAGGAGACCTGGGGGCTTTCTTT
CSVEGDLGAFF
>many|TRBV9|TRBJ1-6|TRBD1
TGTGCCACTGGACAGGGTAATTCACCCCTCCACTTT
CATGQGNSPLHF
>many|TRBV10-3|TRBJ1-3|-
TGTGCCATCAGTGATTTCGGTGGAAACACCATATATTTT
CAISDFGGNTIYF
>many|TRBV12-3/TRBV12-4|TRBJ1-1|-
TGTGCCAGCAGCCTCGGACCTCAGGGGAACACTGAAGCTTTCTTT
CASSLGPQGNTEAFF
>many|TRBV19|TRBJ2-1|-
TGTGCCAGTAGTATCAGTTCCTACAATGAGCAGTTCTTC
CASSISSYNEQFF
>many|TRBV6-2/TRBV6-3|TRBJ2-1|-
TGTGCCAGCAGTTACATGGTGGACGGGGGAGTCTACAATGAGCAGTTCTTC
CASSYMVDGGVYNEQFF
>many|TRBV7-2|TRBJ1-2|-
TGTGCCAGCAGCTTAGTACCCCCGTCGTCTAACTATGGCTACACCTTC
CASSLVPPSSNYGYTF
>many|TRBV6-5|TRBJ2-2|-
TGTGCCAGCAGTTACTCGAGCGCCTTATTGACTGGCACCGGGGAGCTGTTTTTT
CASSYSSALLTGTGELFF
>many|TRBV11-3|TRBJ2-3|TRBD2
TGTGCCAGCAGCTTTCTAGCGGGAGAGTTCACAGATACGCAGTATTTT
CASSFLAGEFTDTQYF
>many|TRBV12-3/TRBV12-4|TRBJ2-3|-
TGTGCCAGCAGTTTAGAGAGGGGCGTGCAGTATTTT
CASSLERGVQYF
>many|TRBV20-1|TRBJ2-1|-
TGCAGTGCCCCCTCGGGGAATGAGCAGTTCTTC
CSAPSGNEQFF
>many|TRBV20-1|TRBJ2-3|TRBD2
TGCAGTGCTACGAGTAAGCGGGAGGCTACTAGCACAGATACGCAGTATTTT
CSATSKREATSTDTQYF
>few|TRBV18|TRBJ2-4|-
TGTGCCAGCTCACCACGGTATCAGGGAGAAAACATTCAGTACTTC
CASSPRYQGENIQYF